The sequence of this T cell receptor beta chain was determined in a study of siplizumab effects on memory and regulatory T cells. The repertoire was sequenced with immunoSEQ multiplex PCR; TCRdb's copy has only in-frame clones and lacks some. The sample contains approximately 100,000 clones, just over 90% of which appear only once. Details on this clone: Its antigen is still unknown.

Trimming removed 3 bases at V and 8 bases at J, with 9 bases between. CDR3 length: 12 amino acids. Germline V gene sequence: CDR1 SGHRS, CDR2 YFSETQ. Study results and limitations: Memory cells seemed less diverse than naive T cells, which also seemed major contributors to the alloresponse.

The sequencing input was non-Treg CD4+ T cells sorted from blood. The source is a human donor in good health. The rearrangement uses TRBV5-1 and TRBJ2-4, with D possibly being TRBD2 (5 bases). The CDR3 protein is CASSSGSDIQYF. The CDR3 DNA is TGCGCCAGCAGCTCGGGGTCGGACATTCAGTACTTC.